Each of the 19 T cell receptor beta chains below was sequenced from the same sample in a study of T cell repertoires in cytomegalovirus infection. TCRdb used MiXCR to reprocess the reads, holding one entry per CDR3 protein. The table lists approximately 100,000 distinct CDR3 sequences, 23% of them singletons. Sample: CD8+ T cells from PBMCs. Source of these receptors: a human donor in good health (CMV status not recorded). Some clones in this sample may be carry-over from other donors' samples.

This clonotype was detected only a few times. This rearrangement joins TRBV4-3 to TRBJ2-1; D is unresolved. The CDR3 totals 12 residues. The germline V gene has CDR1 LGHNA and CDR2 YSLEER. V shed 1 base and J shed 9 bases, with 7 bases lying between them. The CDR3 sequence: CASSQVSGEQFF. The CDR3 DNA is TGCGCCAGCAGCCAAGTGTCGGGTGAGCAGTTCTTC.

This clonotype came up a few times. The CDR3 region has the DNA TGTGCCAGCAGCGTGACCGTGTCCCCCAATGAGCAGTTCTTC. Protein product: CASSVTVSPNEQFF. This chain joins TRBV7-6 and TRBJ2-1, with D unresolved. This CDR3 is 14 amino acids long. The germline CDR1 and CDR2 sequences are SGHVS and FNYEAQ. V lost 5 bases and J 6 bases, leaving 14 bases between the germline ends.

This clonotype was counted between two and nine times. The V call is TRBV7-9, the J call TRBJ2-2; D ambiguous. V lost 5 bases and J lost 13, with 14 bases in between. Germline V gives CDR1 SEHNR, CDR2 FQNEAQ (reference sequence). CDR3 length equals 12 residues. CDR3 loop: CASSGPLLVLFF. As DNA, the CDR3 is TGTGCCAGCAGCGGACCCCTCCTCGTGCTGTTTTTT.

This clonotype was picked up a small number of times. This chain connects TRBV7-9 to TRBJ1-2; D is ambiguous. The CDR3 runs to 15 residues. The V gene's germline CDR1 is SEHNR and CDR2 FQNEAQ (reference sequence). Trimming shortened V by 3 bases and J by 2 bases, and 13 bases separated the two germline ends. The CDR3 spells CASSFGGGKNYGYTF. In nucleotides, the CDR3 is TGTGCCAGCAGCTTTGGTGGAGGGAAGAACTATGGCTACACCTTC.

The CDR3 spells CASSLAGTGIWSYEQYF. In DNA, the CDR3 is TGTGCCAGCAGTTTGGCCGGGACAGGGATCTGGTCCTACGAGCAGTACTTC. The chain employs TRBV27 and TRBJ2-7; 9 bases fit TRBD1. With 3 bases clipped from V and 1 base from J, the junction kept 10 bases outside the gene matches. The germline V gene has CDR1 MNHEY and CDR2 SMNVEV (reference sequence). The CDR3 has 17 residues.

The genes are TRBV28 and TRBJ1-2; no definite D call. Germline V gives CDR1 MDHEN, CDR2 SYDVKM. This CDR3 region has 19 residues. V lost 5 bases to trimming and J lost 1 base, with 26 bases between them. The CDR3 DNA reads TGTGCCAGCAGTCCTTTACCCAGGCCCCGACTTTCTTTTAACTATGGCTACACCTTC. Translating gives CASSPLPRPRLSFNYGYTF.

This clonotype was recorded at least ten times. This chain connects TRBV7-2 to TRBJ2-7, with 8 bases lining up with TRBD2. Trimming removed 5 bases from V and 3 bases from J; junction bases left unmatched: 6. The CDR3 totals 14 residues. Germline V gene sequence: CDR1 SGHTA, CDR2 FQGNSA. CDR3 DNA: TGTGCCAGCAGCCCGACTAGCGTTGACTACGAGCAGTACTTC. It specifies CASSPTSVDYEQYF.

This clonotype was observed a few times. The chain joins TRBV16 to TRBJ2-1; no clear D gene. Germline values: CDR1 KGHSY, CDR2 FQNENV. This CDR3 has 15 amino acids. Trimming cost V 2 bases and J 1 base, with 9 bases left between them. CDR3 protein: CASSQGEASYNEQFF. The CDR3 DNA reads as TGTGCCAGCAGCCAAGGGGAAGCGTCCTACAATGAGCAGTTCTTC.

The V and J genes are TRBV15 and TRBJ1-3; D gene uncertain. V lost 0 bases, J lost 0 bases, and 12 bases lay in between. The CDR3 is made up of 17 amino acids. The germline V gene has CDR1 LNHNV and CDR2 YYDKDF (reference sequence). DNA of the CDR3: TGTGCCACCAGCAGAGAAAAGGCCCTGAGCTCTGGAAACACCATATATTTT. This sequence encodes CATSREKALSSGNTIYF.

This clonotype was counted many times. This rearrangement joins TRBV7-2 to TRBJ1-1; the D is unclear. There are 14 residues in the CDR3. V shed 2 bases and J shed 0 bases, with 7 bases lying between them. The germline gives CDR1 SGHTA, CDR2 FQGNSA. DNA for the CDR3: TGTGCCAGCAGCTTAATTGGACTGAACACTGAAGCTTTCTTT. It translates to CASSLIGLNTEAFF.

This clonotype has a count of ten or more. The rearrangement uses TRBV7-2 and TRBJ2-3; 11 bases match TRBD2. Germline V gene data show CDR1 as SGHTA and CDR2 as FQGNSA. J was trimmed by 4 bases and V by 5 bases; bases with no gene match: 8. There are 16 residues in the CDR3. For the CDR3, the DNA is TGTGCCAGCAGCACGCCTAGCGGGGGGCCGCCAGATACGCAGTATTTT. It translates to CASSTPSGGPPDTQYF.

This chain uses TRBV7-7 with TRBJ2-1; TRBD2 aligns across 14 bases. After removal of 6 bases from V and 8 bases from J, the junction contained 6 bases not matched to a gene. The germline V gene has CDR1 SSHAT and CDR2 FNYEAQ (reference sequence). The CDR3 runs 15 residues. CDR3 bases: TGTGCCAGCAGTCGGACTAGCGGGGGGATTCATGAGCAGTTCTTC. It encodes CASSRTSGGIHEQFF.

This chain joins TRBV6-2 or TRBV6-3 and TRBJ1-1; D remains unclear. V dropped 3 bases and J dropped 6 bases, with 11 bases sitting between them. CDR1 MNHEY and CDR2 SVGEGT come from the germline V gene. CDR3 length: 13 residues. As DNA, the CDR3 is TGTGCCAGCAGTTATGGATCCGGACCTGAAGCTTTCTTT. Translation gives CASSYGSGPEAFF.

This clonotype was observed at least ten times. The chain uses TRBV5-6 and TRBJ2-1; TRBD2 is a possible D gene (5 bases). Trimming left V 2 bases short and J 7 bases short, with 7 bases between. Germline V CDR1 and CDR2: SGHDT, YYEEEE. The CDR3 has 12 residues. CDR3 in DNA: TGTGCCAGCAGCTTCGGGGATAATGAGCAGTTCTTC. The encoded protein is CASSFGDNEQFF.

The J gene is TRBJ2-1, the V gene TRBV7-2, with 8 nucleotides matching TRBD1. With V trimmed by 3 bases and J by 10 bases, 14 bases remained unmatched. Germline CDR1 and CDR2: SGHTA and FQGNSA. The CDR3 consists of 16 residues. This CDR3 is CASSFAPPRGQGEQFF. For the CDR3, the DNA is TGTGCCAGCAGCTTCGCCCCTCCCCGCGGACAGGGAGAGCAGTTCTTC.

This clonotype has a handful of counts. The CDR3 is CASSWTSGSDTGELFF. In DNA, the CDR3 is TGTGCCAGCAGTTGGACTAGCGGGAGCGACACCGGGGAGCTGTTTTTT. The J gene is TRBJ2-2, the V gene TRBV6-2 or TRBV6-3; 13 bases fit TRBD2. The CDR3 runs to 16 residues. CDR1 and CDR2 from the germline V gene are MNHEY and SVGEGT. J was trimmed by 3 bases and V by 4 bases; bases with no gene match: 2.

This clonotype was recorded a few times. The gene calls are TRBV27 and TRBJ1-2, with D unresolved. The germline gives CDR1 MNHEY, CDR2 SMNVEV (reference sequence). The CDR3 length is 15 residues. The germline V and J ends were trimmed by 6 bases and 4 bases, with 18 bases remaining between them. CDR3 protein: CASRHSSGSTYGYTF. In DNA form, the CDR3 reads TGTGCCAGCAGACACTCCTCCGGGTCCACCTATGGCTACACCTTC.

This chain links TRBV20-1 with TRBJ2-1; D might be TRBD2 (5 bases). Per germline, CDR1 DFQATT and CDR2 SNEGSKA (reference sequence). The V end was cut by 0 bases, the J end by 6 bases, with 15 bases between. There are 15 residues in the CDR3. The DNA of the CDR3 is TGCAGTGCTAGAGATCTCTGGGGAGACCTCAATGAGCAGTTCTTC. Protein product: CSARDLWGDLNEQFF.

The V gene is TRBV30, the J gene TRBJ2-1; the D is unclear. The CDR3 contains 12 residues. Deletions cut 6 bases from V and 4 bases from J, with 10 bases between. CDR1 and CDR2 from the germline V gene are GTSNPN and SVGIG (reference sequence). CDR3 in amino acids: CACTPGYNEQFF. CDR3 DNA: TGTGCCTGTACCCCTGGGTACAATGAGCAGTTCTTC. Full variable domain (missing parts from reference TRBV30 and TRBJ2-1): SQTIHQWPATLVQPVGSPLSLECTVEGTSNPNLYWYRQAAGRGLQLLFYSVGIGQISSEVPQNLSASRPQDRQFILSSKKLLLSDSGFYLCACTPGYNEQFFGPGTRLTVL.